One and the same sample provided the 25 T cell receptor beta chains below, sequenced in a study of cytomegalovirus exposure and HLA in healthy donors. A multiplex PCR was run with 60 Vbeta primers and 13 Jbeta primers. Data came from immunoSEQ multiplex PCR; TCRdb stores just in-frame clones and leaves some out. In the table there are some 160,000 clones, about 80% of which are singletons. The sequencing input was PBMCs. The receptors were gathered from a man aged 35-49 years in good health and CMV-seronegative.

V usage is TRBV30 and J usage is TRBJ2-7; 7 nucleotides align to TRBD2. The V and J ends lost 8 bases and 2 bases, in that order; junction bases with no gene match: 6. Germline CDR1 is GTSNPN and CDR2 is SVGIG (reference sequence). This CDR3 has 12 amino acids. DNA for the CDR3: TGTGCCGCCTCGGGGGGACCCTACGAGCAGTACGTC. It codes for CAASGGPYEQYV.

The chain employs TRBV7-8 and TRBJ2-3, with 8 bases matching TRBD2. The V gene end was trimmed by 6 bases and the J gene end by 4 bases; junction bases not matched to a gene: 9. The CDR3 spans 15 residues. Germline lookup yields CDR1 SGHVS and CDR2 FQNEAQ. The CDR3 coding sequence is TGTGCCAGCAGTCGAGCGGGGGATCTTTCAGATACGCAGTATTTT. It codes for CASSRAGDLSDTQYF.

The chain carries TRBV7-9 and TRBJ2-5; TRBD1 matches at 7 bases. The CDR3 length is 14 residues. The V gene end was trimmed by 4 bases and the J gene end by 3 bases; junction bases not matched to a gene: 5. Germline assignment: CDR1 SEHNR and CDR2 FQNEAQ (reference sequence). Written as DNA, the CDR3 is TGTGCCAGCAGCTCCGTGACAGGGAAAGAGACCCAGTACTTC. Translated: CASSSVTGKETQYF.

V usage is TRBV19 and J usage is TRBJ1-1, with D maybe TRBD1 (5 bases). The germline V gene encodes CDR1 LNHDA and CDR2 SQIVND (reference sequence). This CDR3 is 13 amino acids long. The V end was cut by 4 bases, the J end by 6 bases, with 12 bases between. CDR3 in DNA: TGTGCCAGTAGTACAGGGTGGGGGGCTGAAGCTTTCTTT. Protein product: CASSTGWGAEAFF. Full variable domain (rest looked up from reference TRBV19 and TRBJ1-1): DGGITQSPKYLFRKEGQNVTLSCEQNLNHDAMYWYRQDPGQGLRLIYYSQIVNDFQKGDIAEGYSVSREKKESFPLTVTSAQKNPTAFYLCASSTGWGAEAFFGQGTRLTVV.

This sequence joins TRBV7-3 and TRBJ2-1; 9 nucleotides line up with TRBD2. The CDR3 is made up of 15 amino acids. CDR1 is SGHTA, CDR2 FQGTGA, per germline. Unmatched junction bases numbered 1, after V lost 4 bases and J lost 0 bases. CDR3 amino acids: CASSSSGISYNEQFF. The CDR3 DNA is TGTGCCAGCAGCTCTAGCGGGATCTCCTACAATGAGCAGTTCTTC.

Notes on this clone: One end of the junction fails to match germline, which may point to a read error. The CDR3 nucleotides are TGTGCCACCAGCAGAGATTGGAAAGGGGTTGTTGGGGCCAACGGCCTGACTTTC. As protein: CATSRDWKGVVGANGLTF. The chain is built from TRBV15 and TRBJ2-6, with TRBD1 as a possible D gene (5 bases). There are 18 residues in the CDR3. Germline V gene sequence: CDR1 LNHNV, CDR2 YYDKDF (reference sequence).

CDR3 loop: CASSIQNDQPQHF. CDR3 DNA sequence: TGTGCCAGCTCTATACAGAACGATCAGCCCCAGCATTTT. This rearrangement joins TRBV2 to TRBJ1-5; no reliable D call. Germline CDR1 and CDR2: SNHLY and FYNNEI. V lost 8 bases, J lost 5 bases, and 13 bases lay in between. The CDR3 is 13 residues long.

The J gene is TRBJ2-4, the V gene TRBV7-9; D is perhaps TRBD1 (6 bases). This CDR3 has 14 amino acids. V dropped 1 base and J dropped 9 bases, with 13 bases sitting between them. In germline, CDR1 is SEHNR, CDR2 FQNEAQ (reference sequence). This CDR3 is CASSLGDRTSIQYF. Written as DNA, the CDR3 is TGTGCCAGCAGCTTAGGAGACAGGACGTCCATTCAGTACTTC.

This rearrangement joins TRBV6-1 to TRBJ1-5; a weak D match, TRBD1 (5 bases). CDR3 length: 17 amino acids. Trimming left V 1 base short and J 5 bases short, with 18 bases between. Germline-derived CDR1 and CDR2 are MNHNS and SASEGT. The CDR3 DNA reads TGTGCCAGCAGTGAAGGCGTGACCAGGGCGAACTATCAGCCCCAGCATTTT. Its protein product is CASSEGVTRANYQPQHF.

The chain recombines TRBV6-5 with TRBJ1-3, with 11 bases identical to TRBD1. The CDR3 is made up of 16 amino acids. Germline V gene lookup returns CDR1 MNHEY and CDR2 SVGAGI. The V gene end was trimmed by 4 bases and the J gene end by 1 base; junction bases not matched to a gene: 3. Here the CDR3 reads CASSWTGGLSGNTIYF. CDR3 sequence (DNA): TGTGCCAGCAGTTGGACAGGGGGCTTATCTGGAAACACCATATATTTT.

This clone showed up just once. Sequence at one end of the junction differs from germline and may be a read error. V is TRBV7-9 and J is TRBJ2-1; 7 nucleotides match TRBD2. This CDR3 spans 18 amino acids. The germline V gene encodes CDR1 SEHNR and CDR2 FQNEAQ (reference sequence). This CDR3 reads CSSSLGPLAGSSYNEQFF. The CDR3 nucleotides read TGTTCCAGCAGCTTAGGTCCCTTAGCGGGCAGCTCCTACAATGAGCAGTTCTTC.

This clone was picked up a small number of times. The chain uses TRBV6-1 and TRBJ1-3; TRBD1 agrees at 7 bases. Germline-derived CDR1 and CDR2 are MNHNS and SASEGT. Germline trimming cut 0 bases from V and 2 bases from J; bases unmatched to any gene: 1. The CDR3 totals 15 residues. The DNA for the CDR3 is TGTGCCAGCAGTGAAGCGGGGACAGCTGGAAACACCATATATTTT. Encoded protein: CASSEAGTAGNTIYF.

The chain is built from TRBV30 and TRBJ2-5, with a tentative D call TRBD2 (5 bases). Trimming shortened V by 3 bases and J by 2 bases, and 7 bases separated the two germline ends. The CDR3 sequence is 12 residues long. CDR1 is GTSNPN, CDR2 SVGIG, per germline (reference sequence). As DNA, the CDR3 is TGTGCCTGGAGGGAGGTTCAAGAGACCCAGTACTTC. It translates to CAWREVQETQYF.

The genes are TRBV4-1 and TRBJ2-1, with 8 positions matching TRBD2. Germline V gives CDR1 MGHRA, CDR2 YSYEKL. This CDR3 is built from 15 residues. With 4 bases clipped from V and 8 bases from J, the junction kept 10 bases outside the gene matches. The CDR3 DNA is TGCGCCAGCAGCCCCCCCGGACTAGCAGTGGATGAGCAGTTCTTC. Amino acid sequence: CASSPPGLAVDEQFF.

V gene TRBV27 combines with J gene TRBJ1-2; TRBD1 matches 10 bases. V dropped 7 bases and J dropped 3; count of bases not matched to a gene: 14. The CDR3 consists of 17 residues. The V gene's germline CDR1 is MNHEY and CDR2 SMNVEV (reference sequence). The CDR3: CASTLTGTGELHYGYTF. DNA for the CDR3: TGTGCCAGCACCTTAACCGGGACAGGGGAGCTACACTATGGCTACACCTTC.

This clone was counted between two and nine times. The CDR3 DNA reads TGTGCCAGCAGCCTAGAAGCAACAGGGTATGAGCAGTTCTTC. Encoded protein: CASSLEATGYEQFF. V and J are TRBV7-2 and TRBJ2-1; D is perhaps TRBD1 (6 bases). CDR3 length: 14 amino acids. V lost 5 bases and J lost 8, with 16 bases in between. Germline V CDR1 and CDR2: SGHTA, FQGNSA.

This clone occurred a few times. This chain uses TRBV30 with TRBJ1-1; 10 bases are a match to TRBD1. The CDR3 covers 13 residues. Trimming cost V 8 bases and J 3 bases; bases outside gene matches: 6. CDR1 is GTSNPN, CDR2 SVGIG, per germline (reference sequence). CDR3 region: CAGDRGGYTEAFF. As DNA, the CDR3 is TGTGCCGGGGACAGGGGAGGGTACACTGAAGCTTTCTTT.

The gene calls are TRBV7-2 and TRBJ2-3; D unresolved. CDR3 length: 14 amino acids. Germline lookup yields CDR1 SGHTA and CDR2 FQGNSA. Trimming took off 7 bases at V and 2 bases at J, with 13 bases between the two ends. CDR3 DNA: TGTGCCAGCACCCGTGGCAGGAACACAGATACGCAGTATTTT. It specifies CASTRGRNTDTQYF.

The chain combines TRBV6-5 with TRBJ2-3; TRBD1 might be the D (6 bases). V was shortened by 0 bases and J by 4 bases, with 8 bases between the two germline ends. Germline CDR1 reads MNHEY; CDR2 reads SVGAGI. This CDR3 comprises 14 residues. CDR3 DNA sequence: TGTGCCAGCAGTTACTCACCAGGGGCAGATACGCAGTATTTT. Residues: CASSYSPGADTQYF.

The chain joins TRBV28 to TRBJ1-1; D not resolved. The V end lost 4 bases, the J end lost 2 bases, and 14 bases lay between the germline ends. Germline V gene data show CDR1 as MDHEN and CDR2 as SYDVKM. The CDR3 is 15 amino acids. CDR3 in DNA: TGTGCCAGCAGTTCTTCCAGAGCGGCAAACACTGAAGCTTTCTTT. This gives the protein CASSSSRAANTEAFF.

This clone was counted between two and nine times. The gene calls are TRBV5-1 and TRBJ2-3, with D possibly TRBD2 on 6 matching bases. Germline V gives CDR1 SGHRS, CDR2 YFSETQ. This CDR3 is 14 amino acids long. Trimming left V 4 bases short and J 6 bases short, with 15 bases between. The chain's CDR3 is CASSPRDFQDTQYF. CDR3 in DNA: TGCGCCAGCAGCCCTCGGGACTTTCAGGATACGCAGTATTTT.

The rearrangement links TRBV7-9 to TRBJ1-1; 10 nucleotides line up with TRBD1. V lost 0 bases and J lost 10; bases outside the gene matches: 2. The CDR3 covers 13 residues. Germline V gives CDR1 SEHNR, CDR2 FQNEAQ (reference sequence). CDR3 coding DNA: TGTGCCAGCAGCTTAGCGGACAGGGGGAGAGCTTTCTTT. Amino acid sequence: CASSLADRGRAFF.

The V call is TRBV5-5, the J call TRBJ1-5, with D uncertain. The CDR3 is 13 amino acids. Germline CDR1 reads SGHKS; CDR2 reads YYEKEE (reference sequence). Trimming pared 1 base from V and 4 bases from J, leaving 6 bases between. The CDR3 reads CASSLIMNQPQHF. CDR3 DNA: TGTGCCAGCAGCTTGATAATGAATCAGCCCCAGCATTTT.

This clone turned up a few times. CDR3 nucleotide sequence: TGTGCCAGCAAAGGGGCAGGGGAAGCTTTCTTT. It encodes CASKGAGEAFF. The J gene is TRBJ1-1, the V gene TRBV6-5; tentatively, D is TRBD1 (5 bases). The CDR3 extends over 11 amino acids. From germline, CDR1 is MNHEY and CDR2 SVGAGI. Trimming took 7 bases from V and 8 from J, leaving 11 bases between them.

V gene TRBV7-3 combines with J gene TRBJ1-1; D remains ambiguous. This CDR3 region has 12 residues. Deletions cut 3 bases from V and 4 bases from J, with 6 bases between. The V gene's germline CDR1 is SGHTA and CDR2 FQGTGA. The CDR3 spells CASSLGSTEAFF. In DNA form, the CDR3 reads TGTGCCAGCAGCTTGGGCAGCACTGAAGCTTTCTTT.